The 9 T cell receptor beta chains below all came from one sample that was sequenced in a study of OX40 agonist ivuxolimab in advanced cancers. Receptors were amplified or captured by the immunoSEQ multiplex PCR assay. The table was pulled from immuneACCESS by TCRdb, which kept in-frame rearrangements only. Such tables lose some clones; where checked, under half of the loss comes from unresolved V genes, and the rest has no known cause. The sample yields 10,000 or so clones; approximately 80% were counted once. The ten biggest clones cover about 14% of the sample. Here the sequenced sample was CD4+ or CD8+ T cells sorted from blood, taken in a trial of the OX40 agonist ivuxolimab. These receptors all stem from an adult with an advanced solid tumor such as melanoma, head and neck, liver or kidney cancer.

This clone was recorded once. The chain recombines TRBV7-2 with TRBJ1-1; no firm D call. CDR1 is SGHTA, CDR2 FQGNSA, per germline. This CDR3 comprises 15 residues. Deletions cut 2 bases from V and 0 bases from J, with 10 bases between. The CDR3 region is CASSLHVGMNTEAFF. Written as DNA, the CDR3 is TGTGCCAGCAGCTTACACGTCGGTATGAACACTGAAGCTTTCTTT.

This chain connects TRBV15 to TRBJ2-3; 7 bases are shared with TRBD2. J was trimmed by 0 bases and V by 2 bases; bases with no gene match: 8. This CDR3 spans 17 amino acids. CDR1 is LNHNV, CDR2 YYDKDF, per germline (reference sequence). CDR3 region: CATSRPGEGWSTDTQYF. The CDR3, as DNA: TGTGCCACCAGCAGACCCGGGGAGGGATGGAGCACAGATACGCAGTATTTT. The full variable domain, its missing parts supplied by reference TRBV15 and TRBJ2-3, is DAMVIQNPRYQVTQFGKPVTLSCSQTLNHNVMYWYQQKSSQAPKLLFHYYDKDFNNEADTPDNFQSRRPNTSFCFLDIRSPGLGDTAMYLCATSRPGEGWSTDTQYFGPGTRLTVL.

The DNA of the CDR3 is TGTGCCAGCAGTTTACGACTAGCGGAGTCCTACAATGAGCAGTTCTTC. It translates to CASSLRLAESYNEQFF. The chain has TRBV27 and TRBJ2-1; 9 nucleotides match TRBD2. The V and J ends lost 2 bases and 1 base, in that order; junction bases with no gene match: 3. The CDR3 spans 16 residues. The germline V gene encodes CDR1 MNHEY and CDR2 SMNVEV (reference sequence).

The chain joins TRBV5-5 to TRBJ2-3, with no clear D. V was pared by 4 bases and J by 0 bases, with 12 bases between. The CDR3 runs to 15 residues. Germline assignment: CDR1 SGHKS and CDR2 YYEKEE (reference sequence). The CDR3 sequence: CASSPQARSTDTQYF. The CDR3 nucleotides read TGTGCCAGCAGCCCACAAGCCAGAAGCACAGATACGCAGTATTTT. Drawing the rest from reference TRBV5-5 and TRBJ2-3, the complete variable domain is DAGVTQSPTHLIKTRGQQVTLRCSPISGHKSVSWYQQVLGQGPQFIFQYYEKEERGRGNFPDRFSARQFPNYSSELNVNALLLGDSALYLCASSPQARSTDTQYFGPGTRLTVL.

This rearrangement joins TRBV7-6 to TRBJ2-1; the D gene is possibly TRBD2 (7 bases). The CDR3 runs to 16 residues. Trimming took 5 bases from V and 5 from J, leaving 19 bases between them. Germline V CDR1 and CDR2: SGHVS, FNYEAQ. This CDR3 is CASSPRAGAGDNEQFF. CDR3 sequence (DNA): TGTGCCAGCAGCCCACGGGCGGGGGCGGGGGACAATGAGCAGTTCTTC.

The rearrangement links TRBV20-1 to TRBJ2-7, with D uncertain. Per germline, CDR1 DFQATT and CDR2 SNEGSKA (reference sequence). V lost 3 bases, J lost 6 bases, and 3 bases lay in between. This CDR3 is built from 9 residues. The CDR3 spells CSARSEQYF. The CDR3 DNA reads TGCAGTGCTAGGAGCGAGCAGTACTTC.

The gene calls are TRBV27 and TRBJ1-1, with TRBD1 as a possible D gene (5 bases). Germline V lookup: CDR1 MNHEY, CDR2 SMNVEV (reference sequence). The ends were cut back, 5 bases at V and 5 bases at J, with 21 bases in the middle. CDR3 length: 16 residues. Written as DNA, the CDR3 is TGTGCCAGCAGTCCTCGACTCGGACACCTCAGGACTGAAGCTTTCTTT. As protein: CASSPRLGHLRTEAFF.

This sequence joins TRBV7-3 and TRBJ1-2; 7 positions agree with TRBD1. The CDR3 is made up of 15 amino acids. With 5 bases clipped from V and 1 base from J, the junction kept 7 bases outside the gene matches. The germline gives CDR1 SGHTA, CDR2 FQGTGA. The CDR3 region has the DNA TGTGCCAGCAGCCCTGGACAGGCTGTTAACTATGGCTACACCTTC. Translation: CASSPGQAVNYGYTF.

This clone was detected once. The V gene is TRBV5-6, the J gene TRBJ2-5, with 7 bases fitting TRBD1. The end of the DNA fits TRBJ2-7 better, so the J call may be wrong. Germline V gene lookup returns CDR1 SGHDT and CDR2 YYEEEE. The CDR3 is made up of 14 amino acids. The CDR3: CASSLPGQTYEQYF. In DNA form, the CDR3 reads TGTGCCAGCAGCCTACCGGGACAGACCTACGAGCAGTACTTC.